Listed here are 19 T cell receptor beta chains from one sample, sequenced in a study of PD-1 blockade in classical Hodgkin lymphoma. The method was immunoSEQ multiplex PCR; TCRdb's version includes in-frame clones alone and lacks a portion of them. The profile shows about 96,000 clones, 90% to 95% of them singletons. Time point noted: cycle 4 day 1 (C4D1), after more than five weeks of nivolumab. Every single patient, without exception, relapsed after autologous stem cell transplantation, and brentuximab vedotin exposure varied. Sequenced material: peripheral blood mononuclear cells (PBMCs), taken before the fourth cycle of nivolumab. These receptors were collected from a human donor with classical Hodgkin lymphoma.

The CDR3 nucleotides read TGTGCCAGTACCGTCCACAGGGGAGAGACCCAGTACTTC. Its protein product is CASTVHRGETQYF. The rearrangement joins TRBV19 to TRBJ2-5; 7 bases are shared with TRBD1. V gave up 7 bases and J gave up 4 bases; unmatched junction bases: 6. Germline V gene lookup returns CDR1 LNHDA and CDR2 SQIVND (reference sequence). There are 13 residues in the CDR3. The whole variable domain, remainder taken from reference TRBV19 and TRBJ2-5, is DGGITQSPKYLFRKEGQNVTLSCEQNLNHDAMYWYRQDPGQGLRLIYYSQIVNDFQKGDIAEGYSVSREKKESFPLTVTSAQKNPTAFYLCASTVHRGETQYFGPGTRLLVL.

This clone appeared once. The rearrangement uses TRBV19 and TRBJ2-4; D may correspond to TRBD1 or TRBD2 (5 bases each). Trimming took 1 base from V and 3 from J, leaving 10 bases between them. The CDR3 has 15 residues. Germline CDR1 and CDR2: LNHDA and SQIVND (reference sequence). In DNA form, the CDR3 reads TGTGCCAGTAGTATAGGTCAGGGAGTCAAAAACATTCAGTACTTC. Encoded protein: CASSIGQGVKNIQYF.

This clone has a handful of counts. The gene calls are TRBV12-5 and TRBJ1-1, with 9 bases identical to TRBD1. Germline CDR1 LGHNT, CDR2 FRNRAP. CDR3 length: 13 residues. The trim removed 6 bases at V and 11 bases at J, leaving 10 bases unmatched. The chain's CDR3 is CASGQTGGRRAFF. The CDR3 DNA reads TGTGCTAGTGGCCAAACAGGGGGCAGAAGGGCTTTCTTT. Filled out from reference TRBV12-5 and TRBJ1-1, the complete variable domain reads DARVTQTPRHKVTEMGQEVTMRCQPILGHNTVFWYRQTMMQGLELLAYFRNRAPLDDSGMPKDRFSAEMPDATLATLKIQPSEPRDSAVYFCASGQTGGRRAFFGQGTRLTVV.

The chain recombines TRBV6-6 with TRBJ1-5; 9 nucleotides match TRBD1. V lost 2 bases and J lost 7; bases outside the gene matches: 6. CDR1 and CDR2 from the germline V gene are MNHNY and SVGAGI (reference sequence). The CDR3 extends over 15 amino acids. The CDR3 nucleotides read TGTGCCAGCAGTTACGGACAGGGGAGGGACCAGCCCCAGCATTTT. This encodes CASSYGQGRDQPQHF.

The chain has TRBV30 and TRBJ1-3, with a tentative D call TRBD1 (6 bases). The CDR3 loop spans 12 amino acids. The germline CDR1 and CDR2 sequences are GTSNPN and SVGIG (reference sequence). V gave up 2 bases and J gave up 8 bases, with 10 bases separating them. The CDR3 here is CAWSPGDHTIYF. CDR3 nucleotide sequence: TGTGCCTGGAGTCCAGGGGACCACACCATATATTTT.

Here the CDR3 reads CASRIAGGPDTQYF. The CDR3, as DNA: TGCGCCAGCAGGATAGCGGGAGGCCCAGATACGCAGTATTTT. The chain links TRBV5-1 to TRBJ2-3, with 10 bases identical to TRBD2. The V gene's germline CDR1 is SGHRS and CDR2 YFSETQ. CDR3 length equals 14 residues. J gave up 4 bases and V 5 bases, and 4 bases lay outside the gene matches.

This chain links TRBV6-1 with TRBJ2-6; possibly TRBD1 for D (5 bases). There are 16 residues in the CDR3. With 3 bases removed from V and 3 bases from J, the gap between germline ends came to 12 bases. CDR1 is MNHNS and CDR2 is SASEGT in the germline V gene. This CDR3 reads CASSDSDSRGANVLTF. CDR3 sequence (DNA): TGTGCCAGCAGTGATAGTGACAGCCGTGGGGCCAACGTCCTGACTTTC.

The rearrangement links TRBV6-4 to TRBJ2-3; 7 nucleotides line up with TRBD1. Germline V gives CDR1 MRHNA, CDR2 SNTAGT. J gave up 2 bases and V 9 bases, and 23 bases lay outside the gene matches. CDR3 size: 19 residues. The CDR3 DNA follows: TGTGCCAGAACTCAAATTGATCCGGGACAGACCTCTTACACAGATACGCAGTATTTT. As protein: CARTQIDPGQTSYTDTQYF.

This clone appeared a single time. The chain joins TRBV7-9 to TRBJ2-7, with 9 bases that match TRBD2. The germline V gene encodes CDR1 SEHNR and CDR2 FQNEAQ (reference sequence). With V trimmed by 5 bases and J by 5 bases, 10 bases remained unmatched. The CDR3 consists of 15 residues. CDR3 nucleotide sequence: TGTGCCAGCAGCCCACTGCGCGGGAGGGCCCACGAGCAGTACTTC. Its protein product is CASSPLRGRAHEQYF.

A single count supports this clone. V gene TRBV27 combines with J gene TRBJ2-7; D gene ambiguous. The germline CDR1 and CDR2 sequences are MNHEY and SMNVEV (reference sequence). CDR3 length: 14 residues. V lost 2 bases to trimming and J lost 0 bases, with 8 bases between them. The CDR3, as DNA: TGTGCCAGCAGTTTAACCTCGGGCTCCTACGAGCAGTACTTC. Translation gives CASSLTSGSYEQYF.

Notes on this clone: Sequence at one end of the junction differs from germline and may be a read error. The CDR3 DNA follows: TGTGCTAGCAGCTTAGCGGCTAGCGGCACCACAGATACGCAGTATTTT. This gives the protein CASSLAASGTTDTQYF. The V gene is TRBV7-7, the J gene TRBJ2-3, with 7 nucleotides matching TRBD2. Germline lookup yields CDR1 SSHAT and CDR2 FNYEAQ (reference sequence). This CDR3 is 16 amino acids long.

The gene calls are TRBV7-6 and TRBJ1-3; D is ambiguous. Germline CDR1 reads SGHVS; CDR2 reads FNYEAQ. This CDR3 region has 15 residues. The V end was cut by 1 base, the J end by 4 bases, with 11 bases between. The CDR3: CASSLGNPSGNTIYF. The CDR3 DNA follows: TGTGCCAGCAGCTTAGGGAACCCATCCGGAAACACCATATATTTT.

The CDR3 spells CSVEDGFSGKLFF. CDR3 coding DNA: TGCAGCGTTGAAGATGGATTCAGCGGAAAACTGTTTTTT. The chain couples TRBV29-1 to TRBJ1-4; D call uncertain. CDR3 size: 13 residues. CDR1 is SQVTM and CDR2 is ANQGSEA in the germline V gene. The V end lost 0 bases, the J end lost 10 bases, and 12 bases lay between the germline ends.

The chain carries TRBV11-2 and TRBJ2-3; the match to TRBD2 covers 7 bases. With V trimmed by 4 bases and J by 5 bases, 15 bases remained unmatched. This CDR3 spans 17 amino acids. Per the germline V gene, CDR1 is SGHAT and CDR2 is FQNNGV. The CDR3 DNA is TGTGCCAGCAGCTCCACCCCTATTAGCGGGCCCGAAGATACGCAGTATTTT. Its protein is CASSSTPISGPEDTQYF.

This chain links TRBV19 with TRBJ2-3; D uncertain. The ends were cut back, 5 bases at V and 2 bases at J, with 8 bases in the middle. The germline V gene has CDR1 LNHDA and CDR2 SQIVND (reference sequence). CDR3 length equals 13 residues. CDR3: CASSLGFTDTQYF. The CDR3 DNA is TGTGCCAGTAGTTTGGGGTTCACAGATACGCAGTATTTT.

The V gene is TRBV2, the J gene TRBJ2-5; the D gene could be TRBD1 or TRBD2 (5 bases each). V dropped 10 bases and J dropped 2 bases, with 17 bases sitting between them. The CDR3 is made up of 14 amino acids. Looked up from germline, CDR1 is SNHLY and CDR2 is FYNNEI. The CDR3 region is CATPRADRQETQYF. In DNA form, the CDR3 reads TGTGCCACCCCGAGGGCCGACAGACAAGAGACCCAGTACTTC.

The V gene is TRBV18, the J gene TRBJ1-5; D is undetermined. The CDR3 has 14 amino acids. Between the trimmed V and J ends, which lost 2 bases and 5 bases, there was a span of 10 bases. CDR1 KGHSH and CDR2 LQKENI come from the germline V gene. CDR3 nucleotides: TGTGCCAGCTCACCAATAAGGGAGGATCAGCCCCAGCATTTT. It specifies CASSPIREDQPQHF. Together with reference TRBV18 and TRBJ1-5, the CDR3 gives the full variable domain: NAGVMQNPRHLVRRRGQEARLRCSPMKGHSHVYWYRQLPEEGLKFMVYLQKENIIDESGMPKERFSAEFPKEGPSILRIQQVVRGDSAAYFCASSPIREDQPQHFGDGTRLSIL.

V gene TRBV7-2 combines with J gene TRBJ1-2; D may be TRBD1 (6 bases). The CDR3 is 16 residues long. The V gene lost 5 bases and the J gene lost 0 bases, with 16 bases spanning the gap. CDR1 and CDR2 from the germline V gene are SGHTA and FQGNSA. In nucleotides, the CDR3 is TGTGCCAGCAGCCTTGCTGGGGGGCAGCCTAACTATGGCTACACCTTC. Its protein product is CASSLAGGQPNYGYTF.

The CDR3 reads CASSLRPRPRVYEQYF. In nucleotides, the CDR3 is TGTGCCAGCAGTTTAAGGCCCAGGCCGCGCGTATACGAGCAGTACTTC. The rearrangement joins TRBV28 to TRBJ2-7, with D unresolved. The V end lost 2 bases, the J end lost 4 bases, and 18 bases lay between the germline ends. The CDR3 runs 16 residues. CDR1 and CDR2 (germline): MDHEN, SYDVKM. The full variable domain, rest sourced from reference TRBV28 and TRBJ2-7, is DVKVTQSSRYLVKRTGEKVFLECVQDMDHENMFWYRQDPGLGLRLIYFSYDVKMKEKGDIPEGYSVSREKKERFSLILESASTNQTSMYLCASSLRPRPRVYEQYFGPGTRLTVT.